A selection of T cell receptor beta chains follows, all from one sample in a study of vaccination and CD4 T cells after COVID-19. The antigens these receptors bind are not known. In TCRdb, the PCR reads were re-called with MiXCR into one record per CDR3 protein. There are thousands of distinct CDR3 sequences in the sample; around 70% occur only once, and less than 45% lies in the top ten. Sequenced sample: CD4+ T cells from blood, cultured in vitro. The receptors stem from a human donor who had recovered from COVID-19. The CDR3 runs from the conserved cysteine through the conserved F or W. Fields, in order: V gene, clone size, D gene, J gene, CDR3 protein, CDR3 DNA. The D gene is left open where the match is weak. Expanded clones get a size class; other rows say once, few or many, or leave the size out.

V: TRBV9; size: NA; D: NA; J: TRBJ2-7; CDR3: CASSVAQGTEQYF; DNA: TGTGCCAGCAGCGTAGCACAGGGAACCGAGCAGTACTTC
V: TRBV27; size: once; D: NA; J: TRBJ1-6; CDR3: CASRSSYNSPLHF; DNA: TGTGCCAGCAGAAGCTCCTATAATTCACCCCTCCACTTT
V: TRBV27; size: few; D: NA; J: TRBJ1-2; CDR3: CASSLSSRGVLSYTF; DNA: TGTGCCAGCAGTTTATCTTCACGGGGGGTATTGAGCTACACCTTC
V: TRBV7-2; size: NA; D: NA; J: TRBJ1-1; CDR3: CASIKQRGDPNTEAFF; DNA: TGTGCCAGCATTAAACAGCGGGGGGACCCGAACACTGAAGCTTTCTTT
V: TRBV7-9; size: NA; D: NA; J: TRBJ1-1; CDR3: CASSLDGGNTEAFF; DNA: TGTGCCAGCAGCTTAGACGGGGGGAACACTGAAGCTTTCTTT
V: TRBV19; size: once; D: NA; J: TRBJ1-6; CDR3: CASSPRGDNSPLHF; DNA: TGTGCCAGTAGTCCCAGGGGCGATAATTCACCCCTCCACTTT
V: TRBV20-1; size: NA; D: TRBD2; J: TRBJ2-5; CDR3: CSARHGLAVEETQYF; DNA: TGCAGTGCTAGGCATGGACTAGCGGTGGAAGAGACCCAGTACTTC
V: TRBV28; size: NA; D: NA; J: TRBJ1-5; CDR3: CASSSPRVSNQPQHF; DNA: TGTGCCAGCAGCTCTCCCAGGGTTAGCAATCAGCCCCAGCATTTT
V: TRBV6-1; size: once; D: NA; J: TRBJ2-2; CDR3: CASSEFTGELFF; DNA: TGTGCCAGCAGTGAATTCACCGGGGAGCTGTTTTTT
V: TRBV27; size: NA; D: TRBD2; J: TRBJ2-7; CDR3: CASSRSGRWSYEQYF; DNA: TGTGCCAGCAGCCGTAGCGGGAGATGGTCCTACGAGCAGTACTTC
V: TRBV2; size: few; D: NA; J: TRBJ1-2; CDR3: CASRPRQKSDYGYTF; DNA: TGTGCCAGCAGACCTCGACAGAAGTCTGACTATGGCTACACCTTC
V: TRBV19; size: NA; D: NA; J: TRBJ2-2; CDR3: CASSKQLGSGELFF; DNA: TGTGCCAGTAGTAAGCAGCTAGGTTCCGGGGAGCTGTTTTTT
V: TRBV30; size: NA; D: TRBD1; J: TRBJ1-1; CDR3: CAWRGQGYMNTEAFF; DNA: TGTGCCTGGAGGGGACAGGGCTACATGAACACTGAAGCTTTCTTT
V: TRBV4-1; size: NA; D: NA; J: TRBJ1-1; CDR3: CASSQGTGLTSTEAFF; DNA: TGCGCCAGCAGCCAAGGGACCGGGTTGACTAGCACTGAAGCTTTCTTT
V: TRBV7-9; size: few; D: TRBD1; J: TRBJ1-2; CDR3: CASSLGQGFGYTF; DNA: TGTGCCAGCAGCCTTGGACAGGGGTTTGGCTACACCTTC
V: TRBV29-1; size: NA; D: TRBD2; J: TRBJ2-5; CDR3: CSVEGPRAGGLQETQYF; DNA: TGCAGCGTTGAAGGGCCTCGAGCGGGGGGCCTCCAAGAGACCCAGTACTTC
V: TRBV7-9; size: NA; D: NA; J: TRBJ1-4; CDR3: CASSPEGRYEKLFF; DNA: TGTGCCAGCAGCCCTGAAGGGCGGTATGAAAAACTGTTTTTT
V: TRBV24-1; size: few; D: TRBD2; J: TRBJ2-5; CDR3: CATSDGGTSGGLETQYF; DNA: TGTGCCACCAGTGACGGGGGGACTAGCGGGGGCCTGGAGACCCAGTACTTC
V: TRBV20-1; size: NA; D: TRBD2; J: TRBJ2-1; CDR3: CSARDPGGGRYNEQFF; DNA: TGCAGTGCTAGAGACCCTGGGGGGGGTAGGTACAATGAGCAGTTCTTC
V: TRBV7-9; size: NA; D: NA; J: TRBJ1-5; CDR3: CASSLGPDPNQPQHF; DNA: TGTGCCAGCAGCTTAGGACCCGACCCCAATCAGCCCCAGCATTTT
V: TRBV7-3; size: NA; D: TRBD2; J: TRBJ2-1; CDR3: CASSAIAGGRDNEQFF; DNA: TGTGCCAGCAGCGCCATAGCGGGAGGGCGAGACAATGAGCAGTTCTTC
V: TRBV7-2; size: NA; D: NA; J: TRBJ1-1; CDR3: CASSPQGRRTEAFF; DNA: TGTGCCAGCAGCCCGCAGGGGAGAAGAACTGAAGCTTTCTTT
V: TRBV6-1; size: NA; D: TRBD2; J: TRBJ2-3; CDR3: CAGSPIAGGSTDTQYF; DNA: TGTGCCGGCAGTCCAATAGCGGGAGGGAGCACAGATACGCAGTATTTT
V: TRBV6-2/TRBV6-3; size: NA; D: NA; J: TRBJ1-5; CDR3: CAGKDSNQPQHF; DNA: TGTGCCGGAAAAGATAGCAATCAGCCCCAGCATTTT
V: TRBV7-9; size: once; D: TRBD1; J: TRBJ1-1; CDR3: CASSPRLTGSEAFF; DNA: TGTGCCAGCAGCCCCCGATTGACAGGGTCGGAAGCTTTCTTT
V: TRBV19; size: NA; D: TRBD1; J: TRBJ1-2; CDR3: CASSTDRVAAGYTF; DNA: TGTGCCAGTAGTACCGACAGGGTGGCCGCGGGCTACACCTTC
V: TRBV20-1; size: NA; D: TRBD1; J: TRBJ1-4; CDR3: CSARWDRGNEKLFF; DNA: TGCAGTGCTAGATGGGACAGGGGGAATGAAAAACTGTTTTTT
V: TRBV7-8; size: NA; D: NA; J: TRBJ1-1; CDR3: CASSPRLNTEAFF; DNA: TGTGCCAGCAGCCCCAGATTGAACACTGAAGCTTTCTTT
V: TRBV10-3; size: NA; D: NA; J: TRBJ2-3; CDR3: CAISVGTQVYTDTQYF; DNA: TGTGCCATCAGTGTCGGGACACAAGTTTACACAGATACGCAGTATTTT
V: TRBV7-2; size: NA; D: TRBD2; J: TRBJ2-1; CDR3: CASSFSGASYNEQFF; DNA: TGTGCCAGCAGCTTTAGCGGGGCCTCCTACAATGAGCAGTTCTTC
V: TRBV11-2; size: NA; D: NA; J: TRBJ1-6; CDR3: CASSLLYSGDSPLHF; DNA: TGTGCCAGCAGCTTACTCTATTCGGGGGATTCACCCCTCCACTTT
V: TRBV23-1; size: NA; D: NA; J: TRBJ1-2; CDR3: CASSQSGQYNYGYTF; DNA: TGCGCCAGCAGTCAATCAGGTCAGTATAACTATGGCTACACCTTC
V: TRBV27; size: NA; D: TRBD2; J: TRBJ2-3; CDR3: CASSMIAGGVGTDTQYF; DNA: TGTGCCAGCAGTATGATTGCGGGAGGAGTTGGCACAGATACGCAGTATTTT
V: TRBV6-4; size: NA; D: TRBD2; J: TRBJ2-3; CDR3: CASSDRASGSPDTQYF; DNA: TGTGCCAGCAGTGATCGGGCTAGCGGGAGCCCCGATACGCAGTATTTT
V: TRBV20-1; size: NA; D: TRBD1; J: TRBJ2-2; CDR3: CSAPTLTGGTGELFF; DNA: TGCAGTGCCCCAACCTTGACAGGGGGAACCGGGGAGCTGTTTTTT
V: TRBV6-2/TRBV6-3; size: NA; D: TRBD1; J: TRBJ1-6; CDR3: CASSSGGAGNSPLHF; DNA: TGTGCCAGCAGCTCAGGGGGCGCCGGGAATTCACCCCTCCACTTT
V: TRBV19; size: NA; D: TRBD1; J: TRBJ1-1; CDR3: CATIRGTEAFF; DNA: TGTGCCACCATCAGGGGGACTGAAGCTTTCTTT
V: TRBV14; size: NA; D: TRBD2; J: TRBJ2-3; CDR3: CASSQFRAGGTDTQYF; DNA: TGTGCCAGCAGCCAATTTCGAGCGGGGGGCACAGATACGCAGTATTTT
V: TRBV19; size: NA; D: TRBD2; J: TRBJ2-1; CDR3: CASRPSGLAGGLSYNEQFF; DNA: TGTGCCAGTAGGCCCTCGGGACTAGCGGGGGGGCTCTCCTACAATGAGCAGTTCTTC
V: TRBV7-2; size: few; D: TRBD2; J: TRBJ2-3; CDR3: CASSPRKAGGPQGTDTQYF; DNA: TGTGCCAGCAGCCCTCGAAAAGCGGGGGGACCCCAAGGCACAGATACGCAGTATTTT
V: TRBV12-3/TRBV12-4; size: NA; D: TRBD1; J: TRBJ1-2; CDR3: CASTIGQGGSGYTF; DNA: TGTGCCAGCACCATCGGACAGGGTGGGTCTGGCTACACCTTC
V: TRBV7-2; size: NA; D: NA; J: TRBJ1-2; CDR3: CASSLAAGYGYTF; DNA: TGTGCCAGCAGCTTAGCGGCAGGCTATGGCTACACCTTC
V: TRBV15; size: NA; D: NA; J: TRBJ2-7; CDR3: CATSPFGTGDSPYEQYF; DNA: TGTGCCACCAGCCCCTTCGGAACGGGGGACTCCCCATACGAGCAGTACTTC
V: TRBV20-1; size: NA; D: NA; J: TRBJ2-3; CDR3: CSARTRGSTDTQYF; DNA: TGCAGTGCTAGGACACGGGGCAGCACAGATACGCAGTATTTT
V: TRBV30; size: NA; D: NA; J: TRBJ1-6; CDR3: CACRTVVGSPLHF; DNA: TGTGCCTGCCGGACAGTGGTGGGATCACCCCTCCACTTT
V: TRBV6-5; size: NA; D: NA; J: TRBJ2-5; CDR3: CASSSPRQPQETQYF; DNA: TGTGCCAGCAGTTCCCCTCGACAGCCCCAAGAGACCCAGTACTTC
V: TRBV7-2; size: NA; D: NA; J: TRBJ1-2; CDR3: CASSLAPGGSYGYTF; DNA: TGTGCCAGCAGCTTAGCTCCCGGGGGTAGCTATGGCTACACCTTC
V: TRBV6-1; size: few; D: NA; J: TRBJ2-5; CDR3: CASSPPGRQETQYF; DNA: TGTGCCAGCAGTCCCCCAGGGCGCCAAGAGACCCAGTACTTC
V: TRBV10-3; size: few; D: NA; J: TRBJ2-7; CDR3: CAISELGWTGSVVRGYEQYF; DNA: TGTGCCATCAGTGAGTTGGGCTGGACAGGTAGCGTAGTACGGGGGTACGAGCAGTACTTC
V: TRBV7-2; size: NA; D: NA; J: TRBJ2-2; CDR3: CASSLTAGGELFF; DNA: TGTGCCAGCAGCTTAACGGCCGGGGGGGAGCTGTTTTTT
V: TRBV19; size: NA; D: NA; J: TRBJ1-5; CDR3: CASSMLSNQPQHF; DNA: TGTGCCAGTAGTATGCTAAGCAATCAGCCCCAGCATTTT
V: TRBV24-1; size: NA; D: TRBD1; J: TRBJ2-7; CDR3: CATSSGQLYEQYF; DNA: TGTGCCACCTCGTCGGGACAGTTATACGAGCAGTACTTC
V: TRBV20-1; size: NA; D: TRBD2; J: TRBJ2-3; CDR3: CSAGASGRTDTQYF; DNA: TGCAGTGCTGGGGCTAGCGGGAGGACAGATACGCAGTATTTT
V: TRBV6-1; size: NA; D: TRBD1; J: TRBJ1-5; CDR3: CASSGQGTYSNQPQHF; DNA: TGTGCCAGCAGTGGACAGGGGACCTATAGCAATCAGCCCCAGCATTTT
V: TRBV20-1; size: NA; D: TRBD1; J: TRBJ2-3; CDR3: CSANPGTGDPDTQYF; DNA: TGCAGTGCTAACCCCGGGACAGGGGACCCAGATACGCAGTATTTT
V: TRBV6-1; size: NA; D: TRBD1; J: TRBJ2-5; CDR3: CASSAPGQQETQYF; DNA: TGTGCCAGCAGTGCGCCGGGACAGCAAGAGACCCAGTACTTC
V: TRBV4-1; size: large; D: TRBD1; J: TRBJ1-2; CDR3: CASSQGDRENYGYTF; DNA: TGCGCCAGCAGCCAGGGGGACAGGGAAAACTATGGCTACACCTTC